This paragraph covers one T cell receptor beta chain sequence. The data were taken from a study of blood T cell repertoires in COVID-19. Study context: The samples span acute and convalescent COVID-19 from the United States, Italy and Spain. Sources were T cells, B-cell-depleted T cells, or PBMCs; the material itself was cDNA or gDNA.

Only in-frame clones appear in the TCRdb table, and some are missing; sequencing was by immunoSEQ multiplex PCR. Of around 130,000 clones in the sample, approximately 85% were seen once. Germline assignment: CDR1 ENHRY and CDR2 SYGVKD. Unmatched junction bases numbered 4, after V lost 4 bases and J lost 0 bases. This CDR3 contains 16 residues. This TCR was sampled from a man aged 50 to 59 with acute or convalescent COVID-19. The rearrangement links TRBV10-3 to TRBJ2-1; 9 bases agree with TRBD2. Sequencing was done on a sample of peripheral blood. The CDR3 DNA reads as TGTGCCATCAGTGCGACTAGCGGAGACTCCTACAATGAGCAGTTCTTC. It yields the protein CAISATSGDSYNEQFF.